Each of the 21 T cell receptor beta chains below was sequenced from the same sample in a study of T cell changes during pregnancy in multiple sclerosis. The assay was immunoSEQ multiplex PCR, and TCRdb's table has in-frame clones only and misses some. In the table there are tens of thousands of clones, less than 95% of which are singletons. The source was peripheral blood, collected in the third trimester of pregnancy. Source of these receptors: a female donor in good health, enrolled as a control in a pregnancy study.

V and J are TRBV18 and TRBJ1-5; TRBD1 aligns across 9 bases. V lost 5 bases and J lost 0; bases outside the gene matches: 2. The germline gives CDR1 KGHSH, CDR2 LQKENI. The CDR3 totals 15 residues. CDR3 coding DNA: TGTGCCAGCTCAAGGGACAGGGATAGCAATCAGCCCCAGCATTTT. This gives the protein CASSRDRDSNQPQHF.

This sequence joins TRBV2 and TRBJ2-3, with D perhaps matching TRBD2 (7 bases). Trimming took off 8 bases at V and 4 bases at J, with 16 bases between the two ends. This CDR3 is 14 amino acids long. Germline CDR1 is SNHLY and CDR2 is FYNNEI. CDR3 in DNA: TGTGCCAGCGCGTGGGGGGGGCCAGCAGATACGCAGTATTTT. Translating it yields CASAWGGPADTQYF. Complete variable domain (other parts from reference TRBV2 and TRBJ2-3): EPEVTQTPSHQVTQMGQEVILRCVPISNHLYFYWYRQILGQKVEFLVSFYNNEISEKSEIFDDQFSVERPDGSNFTLKIRSTKLEDSAMYFCASAWGGPADTQYFGPGTRLTVL.

J is TRBJ2-7 and V is TRBV14, with D perhaps matching TRBD2 (5 bases). CDR1 is SGHDN, CDR2 FVKESK, per germline. Trimming took 1 base from V and 3 from J, leaving 16 bases between them. This CDR3 spans 16 amino acids. As DNA, the CDR3 is TGTGCCAGCAGCCAAGCCGAGGGCAGGCCCGACTACGAGCAGTACTTC. It codes for CASSQAEGRPDYEQYF.

The V gene is TRBV5-1, the J gene TRBJ1-4; D possibly corresponds to TRBD1 (6 bases). Trimming removed 1 base at V and 2 bases at J, with 9 bases between. This CDR3 is 15 amino acids long. Germline-derived CDR1 and CDR2 are SGHRS and YFSETQ. The CDR3 nucleotides are TGCGCCAGCAGCTTGATGGGGGCGACTAATGAAAAACTGTTTTTT. Translating gives CASSLMGATNEKLFF.

V usage is TRBV10-1 and J usage is TRBJ1-1; 10 bases are shared with TRBD1. V trimming: 3 bases; J trimming: 4 bases; junction bases outside the gene matches: 5. The CDR3 spans 15 residues. In germline, CDR1 is WNHNN, CDR2 SYGVQD (reference sequence). The CDR3 loop reads CASSEAGTGATEAFF. The CDR3 DNA reads as TGCGCCAGCAGTGAAGCCGGGACAGGGGCCACTGAAGCTTTCTTT.

This chain connects TRBV10-3 to TRBJ1-2; TRBD1 agrees at 9 bases. This CDR3 has 16 residues. The V gene end was trimmed by 4 bases and the J gene end by 6 bases; junction bases not matched to a gene: 12. CDR1 is ENHRY and CDR2 is SYGVKD in the germline V gene. The chain's CDR3 is CAISGSQGASGDGYTF. Here the CDR3 DNA reads TGTGCCATCAGTGGTTCACAGGGGGCAAGTGGGGATGGCTACACCTTC.

The chain couples TRBV2 to TRBJ1-4; D ambiguous. Trimming cost V 8 bases and J 6 bases, with 13 bases left between them. Germline values: CDR1 SNHLY, CDR2 FYNNEI. There are 13 residues in the CDR3. CDR3 in DNA: TGTGCCAGCCGGCGGGGAAGGGATGAAAAACTGTTTTTT. It specifies CASRRGRDEKLFF.

V gene TRBV6-1 combines with J gene TRBJ1-4, with 7 nucleotides matching TRBD1. This CDR3 region has 14 residues. CDR1 MNHNS and CDR2 SASEGT come from the germline V gene. V was clipped by 6 bases and J by 0 bases; unmatched bases: 1. For the CDR3, the DNA is TGTGCCAGCAGGACAGGGACAACTAATGAAAAACTGTTTTTT. This translates into CASRTGTTNEKLFF.

The V call is TRBV6-4, the J call TRBJ1-2; 10 nucleotides line up with TRBD1. Trimming took 6 bases from V and 1 from J; bases not matched to a gene: 8. Germline V gene lookup returns CDR1 MRHNA and CDR2 SNTAGT. The CDR3 has 16 residues. This CDR3 reads CASRASGTGDNYGYTF. Written as DNA, the CDR3 is TGTGCCAGCAGAGCCAGTGGGACAGGGGATAACTATGGCTACACCTTC.

The table lists this clone with a count of one. The rearrangement uses TRBV7-6 and TRBJ2-7; 10 bases are shared with TRBD1. The CDR3 has 15 residues. V lost 5 bases, J lost 4 bases, and 8 bases stayed unmatched. The germline gives CDR1 SGHVS, CDR2 FNYEAQ. CDR3 DNA: TGTGCCAGCAGCGTAATCTCGGGACAGGGGTACGAGCAGTACTTC. Protein: CASSVISGQGYEQYF.

Details on this clone: The same CDR3 arises from other DNA sequences in this sample as well. The chain employs TRBV30 and TRBJ1-4, with a weak D call TRBD1 (5 bases). Per the germline V gene, CDR1 is GTSNPN and CDR2 is SVGIG (reference sequence). The CDR3 is 12 residues long. V shed 0 bases and J shed 8 bases, with 7 bases lying between them. CDR3 amino acids: CAWSVRGEKLFF. As DNA, the CDR3 is TGTGCCTGGAGTGTACGGGGGGAAAAACTGTTTTTT.

The chain employs TRBV5-1 and TRBJ2-7; a weak D match, TRBD2 (6 bases). Between the trimmed V and J ends, which lost 5 bases and 0 bases, there was a span of 18 bases. The CDR3 contains 16 residues. Germline V gene data show CDR1 as SGHRS and CDR2 as YFSETQ. The CDR3 DNA reads TGCGCCAGCAGATCGATGGTAGCGGAAGGCTCCTACGAGCAGTACTTC. This sequence encodes CASRSMVAEGSYEQYF. Using reference TRBV5-1 and TRBJ2-7 for the parts outside the CDR3, the full variable domain is KAGVTQTPRYLIKTRGQQVTLSCSPISGHRSVSWYQQTPGQGLQFLFEYFSETQRNKGNFPGRFSGRQFSNSRSEMNVSTLELGDSALYLCASRSMVAEGSYEQYFGPGTRLTVT.

The J gene is TRBJ2-1, the V gene TRBV5-1; 11 bases map to TRBD2. V was clipped by 4 bases and J by 5 bases; unmatched bases: 5. CDR1 and CDR2 (germline): SGHRS, YFSETQ. The CDR3 length is 15 residues. DNA of the CDR3: TGCGCCAGCAGCGAAGGGACTAGCGGAAACAATGAGCAGTTCTTC. This encodes CASSEGTSGNNEQFF. The full variable domain, in which reference TRBV5-1 and TRBJ2-1 provide the parts outside the CDR3, is KAGVTQTPRYLIKTRGQQVTLSCSPISGHRSVSWYQQTPGQGLQFLFEYFSETQRNKGNFPGRFSGRQFSNSRSEMNVSTLELGDSALYLCASSEGTSGNNEQFFGPGTRLTVL.

This chain connects TRBV6-1 to TRBJ2-1; the D is unclear. The CDR3 sequence is 12 residues long. Trimming pared 3 bases from V and 8 bases from J, leaving 8 bases between. From germline, CDR1 is MNHNS and CDR2 SASEGT. CDR3 coding DNA: TGTGCCAGCAGTGAGGTGCGCCATGAGCAGTTCTTC. This encodes CASSEVRHEQFF.

V and J are TRBV5-5 and TRBJ2-7; 7 bases are shared with TRBD1. CDR1 SGHKS and CDR2 YYEKEE come from the germline V gene (reference sequence). J was trimmed by 7 bases and V by 6 bases; bases with no gene match: 10. CDR3 size: 13 residues. This chain's CDR3 is CASTLTGKGEQYF. In DNA form, the CDR3 reads TGTGCCAGCACCCTGACAGGGAAGGGGGAGCAGTACTTC.

This clone was detected once. The rearrangement uses TRBV5-4 and TRBJ2-2; TRBD2 aligns across 12 bases. This CDR3 region has 15 residues. CDR1 is SGHNT and CDR2 is YYREEE in the germline V gene (reference sequence). V gave up 4 bases and J gave up 4 bases; unmatched junction bases: 2. Here the CDR3 reads CASSTSGRSTGELFF. CDR3 DNA: TGTGCCAGCAGCACTAGCGGGAGGTCCACCGGGGAGCTGTTTTTT. Full variable domain (missing parts from reference TRBV5-4 and TRBJ2-2): ETGVTQSPTHLIKTRGQQVTLRCSSQSGHNTVSWYQQALGQGPQFIFQYYREEENGRGNFPPRFSGLQFPNYSSELNVNALELDDSALYLCASSTSGRSTGELFFGEGSRLTVL.

The rearrangement uses TRBV6-5 and TRBJ2-7; D might be TRBD1 (5 bases). The germline gives CDR1 MNHEY, CDR2 SVGAGI. This CDR3 has 15 amino acids. V gave up 6 bases and J gave up 0 bases, with 15 bases separating them. CDR3 nucleotides: TGTGCCAGCAGGCGCGCACAGGTTCCCTCCTACGAGCAGTACTTC. Protein product: CASRRAQVPSYEQYF.

The chain is built from TRBV6-5 and TRBJ1-1, with D perhaps TRBD1 (5 bases). The CDR3 extends over 14 amino acids. V was shortened by 2 bases and J by 0 bases, with 7 bases between the two germline ends. The V gene's germline CDR1 is MNHEY and CDR2 SVGAGI. CDR3 protein: CASSYQGMNTEAFF. CDR3 sequence (DNA): TGTGCCAGCAGTTACCAGGGAATGAACACTGAAGCTTTCTTT.

This chain uses TRBV7-8 with TRBJ2-5; 9 bases are a match to TRBD2. Looked up from germline, CDR1 is SGHVS and CDR2 is FQNEAQ. The CDR3 contains 13 residues. J gave up 5 bases and V 5 bases, and 3 bases lay outside the gene matches. The CDR3 DNA follows: TGTGCCAGCAGCCGTGGACTAGCGGAGACCCAGTACTTC. It yields the protein CASSRGLAETQYF.

The V and J genes are TRBV28 and TRBJ1-2; D remains unclear. The CDR3 has 15 amino acids. The V gene's germline CDR1 is MDHEN and CDR2 SYDVKM. The germline V and J ends were trimmed by 3 bases and 8 bases, with 19 bases remaining between them. In nucleotides, the CDR3 is TGTGCCAGCAGTTTTGCGGGGTTGAGGATCGGGGGCTACACCTTC. Translated, it gives CASSFAGLRIGGYTF.

The rearrangement links TRBV9 to TRBJ1-3; perhaps TRBD1 as D (5 bases). The germline gives CDR1 SGDLS, CDR2 YYNGEE. V was trimmed by 6 bases and J by 0 bases, leaving 13 bases between them. The length of the CDR3 is 15 residues. The CDR3: CASTDTGLSGNTIYF. CDR3 sequence (DNA): TGTGCCAGCACCGATACAGGTCTCTCTGGAAACACCATATATTTT.